This T cell receptor (beta chain) was captured by sequencing in a study of shared clonotypes between healthy human individuals. Study background: Three men and a couple of women, aged 18 to 49, were donors. Study observations and caveats: The authors sampled blood alone, and tissue repertoires likely differ. Memory subsets generally showed smaller estimated richness than naive subsets did.

Evenly divided among several immunoSEQ plates was the genomic DNA of each subset. Here immunoSEQ multiplex PCR was the method, and the copy in TCRdb shows in-frame clones only, minus some. The sample holds around 2.1 million clones; 90% to 95% are singletons and the top ten take about 1.5%. About this clone itself: The target antigen is unknown.

It was CD45RO-negative cells, positively selected for CCR7, that made up naive CD8 cells, with terminally differentiated effector memory CD45RA+ cells excluded. Per germline, CDR1 SGHRS and CDR2 YFSETQ. With 0 bases clipped from V and 2 bases from J, the junction kept 9 bases outside the gene matches. This CDR3 has 18 amino acids. The sequence was obtained from a man between 18 and 29 years old in good health. Some clones in this sample may be carry-over from other donors' samples. Sequenced material: naive CD8+ T cells from PBMCs. The chain carries TRBV5-1 and TRBJ2-7; 12 bases are shared with TRBD2. The CDR3 bases are TGCGCCAGCAGCTTGGTCCCTAGCGGGAGGGCCTTTCCCTACGAGCAGTACTTC. Protein product: CASSLVPSGRAFPYEQYF.